This entry describes one TCR beta chain. Its antigen is not yet known. No much larger clonotype is one base removed from it; base qualities were not supplied. The CDR3 regions of human TCRbeta chains were analyzed by immunosequencing. Per the source publication's procedure: Repertoire TCRs were matched against a reference library of SARS-CoV-2-specific TCRs generated with the MIRA antigen-specificity platform. Breadth meant the fraction of unique TCRs that were SARS-CoV-2-associated, whereas depth meant the fraction of total T cells that were SARS-CoV-2-associated. Using the MIRA data, each spike-specific TCR was mapped to the spike region that the TCR reacts to and placed in a CD4 or CD8 class. Log10-transformed breadth and depth values were compared by one-way ANOVA with Sidak's multiple comparisons tests. TCRdb re-hosts the immuneACCESS table, in-frame sequences only. Its copies lack some clones; in the studies checked, an unresolved V gene accounts for under half of them, and the cause for the rest is not known. That table gives V, J and clone size, and the DNA gave D and trimming. This sample lists about 130,000 clones; about nine tenths were detected once. The top ten hold around 1.1% of the sample.

The sample's time point label is to be understood as: about 28 days (+/-7) after the second vaccine dose. AZD1222 recipients whose second dose came at about 4 weeks and those whose second dose came at about 12 weeks were combined into one group, since spike-specific TCR depth and breadth did not differ between the two schedules. Vaccinee samples came from UK trials COV001 and COV002, including a single-blind randomized controlled phase 2/3 trial of AZD1222 (ChAdOx1 nCoV-19) in healthy adults. For TCRbeta chain sequencing, PBMC samples were collected from trial participants at day 0 and at day 28 after the second dose. The source of the sample is a study of T cell responses to AZD1222 COVID-19 vaccine (dated by TCRdb to about 2021). Background on the whole study: A total of 240 or so trial participants underwent TCR sequencing, of whom roughly 210 had received two doses of AZD1222 and some 25 had received two doses of the MenACWY control vaccine. Trial participants were enrolled by age into 18-55, 56-69 and 70-plus year subgroups, with roughly 160, 29 and 62 TCR-sequenced participants respectively.

V has 6 bases trimmed and J has 7 bases trimmed; junction bases matching no gene number 3. There are 12 amino acids in the CDR3, from cysteine to phenylalanine inclusive. Only the CDR3 DNA stays, 36 bases, in frame from base 1. Sequences MNHEY (CDR1) and SVGAGI (CDR2) are obtained from the germline V gene. What the study reported, not specific to this receptor: After two AZD1222 doses, both the breadth and the depth of spike-specific TCRs were significantly higher than at day 0 and than in MenACWY recipients. No day 14 peak-response samples were available, so repertoires were characterized only after the peak T cell response. Reportedly, close to half of the unique spike-specific TCRs recognized epitopes lying outside the regions that are mutated in the B.1.351 and B.1.1.7 variants. Participants were mostly white British and included more females than males, and it was suggested by the authors that clonal diversity may have been underestimated. Vaccine-associated CD4 TCRs spanned the whole spike protein, with dominant responses in regions 160-218 and 743-854. Conclusions about previously exposed vaccinees were limited because only 6 or 7 AZD1222 recipients were SARS-CoV-2 seropositive at baseline. The 56-69-year group was small, and its depth increase did not reach significance, likely because of low power.

Sequences were derived from peripheral blood, sampled 28 days after the second AZD1222 dose. The clonotype comes from an adult who received the AZD1222 COVID-19 vaccine. The sequence is built from TRBV6-5 and TRBJ2-1, and TRBD2 matches 7 of the central bases. Read as DNA, the sequence is TGTGCCAGCAGACCCGGGGGGAATGAGCAGTTCTTC. Its translation reads: CASRPGGNEQFF.